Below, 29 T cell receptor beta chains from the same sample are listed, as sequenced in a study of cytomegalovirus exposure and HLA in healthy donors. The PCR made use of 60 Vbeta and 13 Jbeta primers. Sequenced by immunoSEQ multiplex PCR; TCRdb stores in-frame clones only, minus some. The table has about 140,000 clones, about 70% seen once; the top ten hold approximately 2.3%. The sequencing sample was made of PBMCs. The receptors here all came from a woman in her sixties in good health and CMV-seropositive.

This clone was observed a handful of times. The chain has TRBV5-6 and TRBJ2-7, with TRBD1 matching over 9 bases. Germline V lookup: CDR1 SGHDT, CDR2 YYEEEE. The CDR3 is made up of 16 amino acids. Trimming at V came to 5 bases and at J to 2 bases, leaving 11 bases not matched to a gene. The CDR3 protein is CASSPYGGQGTYEQYF. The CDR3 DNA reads TGTGCCAGCAGTCCCTACGGGGGACAGGGCACCTACGAGCAGTACTTC.

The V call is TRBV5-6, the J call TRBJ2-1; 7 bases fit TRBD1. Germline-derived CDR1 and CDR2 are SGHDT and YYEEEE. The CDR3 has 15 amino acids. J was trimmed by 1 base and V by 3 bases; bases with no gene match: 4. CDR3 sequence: CASSWDRKSYNEQFF. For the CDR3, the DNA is TGTGCCAGCAGCTGGGACAGAAAATCCTACAATGAGCAGTTCTTC. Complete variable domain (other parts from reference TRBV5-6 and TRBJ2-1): DAGVTQSPTHLIKTRGQQVTLRCSPKSGHDTVSWYQQALGQGPQFIFQYYEEEERQRGNFPDRFSGHQFPNYSSELNVNALLLGDSALYLCASSWDRKSYNEQFFGPGTRLTVL.

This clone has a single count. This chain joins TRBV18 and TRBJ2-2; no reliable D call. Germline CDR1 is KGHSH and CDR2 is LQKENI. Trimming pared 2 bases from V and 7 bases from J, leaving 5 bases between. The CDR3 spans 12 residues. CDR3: CASSPFSGELFF. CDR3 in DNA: TGTGCCAGCTCACCATTCAGCGGGGAGCTGTTTTTT.

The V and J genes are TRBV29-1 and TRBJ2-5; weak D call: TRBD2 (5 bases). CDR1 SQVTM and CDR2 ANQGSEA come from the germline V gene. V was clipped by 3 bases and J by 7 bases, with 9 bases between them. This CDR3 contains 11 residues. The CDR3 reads CSVDPEGTQYF. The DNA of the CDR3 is TGCAGCGTTGACCCAGAGGGGACCCAGTACTTC.

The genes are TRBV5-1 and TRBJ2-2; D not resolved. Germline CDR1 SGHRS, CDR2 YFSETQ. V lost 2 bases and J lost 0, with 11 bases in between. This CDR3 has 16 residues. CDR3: CASSFLGRPNTGELFF. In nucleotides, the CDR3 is TGCGCCAGCAGCTTTCTGGGCCGGCCGAACACCGGGGAGCTGTTTTTT.

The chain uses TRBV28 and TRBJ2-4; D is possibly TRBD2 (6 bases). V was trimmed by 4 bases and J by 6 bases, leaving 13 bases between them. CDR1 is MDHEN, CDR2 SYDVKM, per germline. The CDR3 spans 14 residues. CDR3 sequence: CASSSRTKTNIQYF. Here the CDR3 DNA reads TGTGCCAGCAGTTCCCGGACTAAAACAAACATTCAGTACTTC.

CDR3 sequence (DNA): TGTGCCATCGGGTCAGAGACCCAGTACTTC. Translating gives CAIGSETQYF. The V call is TRBV28, the J call TRBJ2-5; D gene ambiguous. V was cut by 10 bases and J by 4 bases, with 7 bases left in between. The CDR3 covers 10 residues. Germline loops: CDR1 MDHEN, CDR2 SYDVKM.

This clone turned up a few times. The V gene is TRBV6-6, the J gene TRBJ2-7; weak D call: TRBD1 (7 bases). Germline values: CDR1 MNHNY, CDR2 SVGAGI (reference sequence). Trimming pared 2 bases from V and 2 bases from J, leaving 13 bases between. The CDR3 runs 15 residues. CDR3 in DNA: TGTGCCAGCAGTTACGGCAGGGGGGCTGCCTACGAGCAGTACTTC. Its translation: CASSYGRGAAYEQYF.

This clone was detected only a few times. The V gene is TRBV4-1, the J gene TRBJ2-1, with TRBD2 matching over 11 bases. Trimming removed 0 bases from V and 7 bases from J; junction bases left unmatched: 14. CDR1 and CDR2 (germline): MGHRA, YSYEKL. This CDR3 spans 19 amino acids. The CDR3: CASSQDPHRGLAGGNEQFF. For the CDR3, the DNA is TGCGCCAGCAGCCAAGACCCCCATCGTGGGCTAGCGGGAGGAAATGAGCAGTTCTTC.

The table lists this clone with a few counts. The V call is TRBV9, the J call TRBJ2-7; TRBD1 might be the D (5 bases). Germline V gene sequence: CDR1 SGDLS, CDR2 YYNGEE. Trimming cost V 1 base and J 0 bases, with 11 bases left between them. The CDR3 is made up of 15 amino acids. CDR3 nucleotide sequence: TGTGCCAGCAGCGTAAGCACTCAGGGCTCCTACGAGCAGTACTTC. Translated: CASSVSTQGSYEQYF.

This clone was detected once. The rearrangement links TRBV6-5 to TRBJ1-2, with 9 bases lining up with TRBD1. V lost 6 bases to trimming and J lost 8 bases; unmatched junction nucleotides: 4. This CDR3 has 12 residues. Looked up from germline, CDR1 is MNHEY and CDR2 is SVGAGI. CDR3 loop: CASSRTGVGYTF. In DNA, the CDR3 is TGTGCCAGCAGCCGGACAGGGGTAGGCTACACCTTC.

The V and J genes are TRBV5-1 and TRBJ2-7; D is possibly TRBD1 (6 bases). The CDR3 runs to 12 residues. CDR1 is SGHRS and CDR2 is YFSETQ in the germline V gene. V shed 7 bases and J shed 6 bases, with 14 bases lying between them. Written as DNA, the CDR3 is TGCGCCAGCCGGACGGACAGAGGCGAGCAGTACTTC. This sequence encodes CASRTDRGEQYF.

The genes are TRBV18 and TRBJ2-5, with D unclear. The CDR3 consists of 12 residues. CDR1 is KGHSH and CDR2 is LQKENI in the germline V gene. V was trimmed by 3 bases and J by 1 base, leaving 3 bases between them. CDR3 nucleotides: TGTGCCAGCTCACCCGGCCAAGAGACCCAGTACTTC. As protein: CASSPGQETQYF.

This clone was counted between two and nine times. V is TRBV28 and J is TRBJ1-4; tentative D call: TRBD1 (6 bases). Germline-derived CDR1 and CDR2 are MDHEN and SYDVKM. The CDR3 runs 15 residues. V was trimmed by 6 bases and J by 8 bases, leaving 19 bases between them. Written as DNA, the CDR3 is TGTGCCAGCAGCCCCTACAGGGCGGGGGAAGAAAAACTGTTTTTT. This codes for CASSPYRAGEEKLFF.

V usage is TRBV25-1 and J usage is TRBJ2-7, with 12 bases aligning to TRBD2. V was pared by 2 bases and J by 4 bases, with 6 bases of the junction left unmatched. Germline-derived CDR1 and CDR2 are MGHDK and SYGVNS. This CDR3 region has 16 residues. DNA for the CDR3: TGTGCCAGCAGTGAAAGCCGGACTAGCGGGAAGTACGAGCAGTACTTC. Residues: CASSESRTSGKYEQYF.

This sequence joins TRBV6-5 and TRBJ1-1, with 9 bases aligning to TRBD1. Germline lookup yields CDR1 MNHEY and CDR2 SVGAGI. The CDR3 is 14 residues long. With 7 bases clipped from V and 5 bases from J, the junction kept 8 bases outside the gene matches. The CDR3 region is CASIKPGQGTEAFF. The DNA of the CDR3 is TGTGCCAGCATCAAACCGGGACAGGGAACTGAAGCTTTCTTT.

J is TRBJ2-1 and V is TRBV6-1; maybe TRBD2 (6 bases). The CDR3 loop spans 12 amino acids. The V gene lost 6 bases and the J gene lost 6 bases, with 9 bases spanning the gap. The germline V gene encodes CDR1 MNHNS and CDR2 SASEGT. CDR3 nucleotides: TGTGCCAGCAGGCTAGCGACCAATGAGCAGTTCTTC. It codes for CASRLATNEQFF.

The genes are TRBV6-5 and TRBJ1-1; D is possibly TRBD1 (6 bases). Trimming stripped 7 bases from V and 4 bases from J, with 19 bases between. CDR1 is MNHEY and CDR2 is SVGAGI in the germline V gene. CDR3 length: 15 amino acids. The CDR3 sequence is CASNYDFGGRTEAFF. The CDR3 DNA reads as TGTGCCAGCAACTACGATTTCGGGGGGCGCACTGAAGCTTTCTTT.

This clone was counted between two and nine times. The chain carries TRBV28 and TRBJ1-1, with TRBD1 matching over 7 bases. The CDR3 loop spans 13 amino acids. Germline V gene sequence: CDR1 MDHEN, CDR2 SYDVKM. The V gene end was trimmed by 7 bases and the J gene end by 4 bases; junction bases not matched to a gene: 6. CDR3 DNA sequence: TGTGCCAGCACTTTGGGGACAGCCACTGAAGCTTTCTTT. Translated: CASTLGTATEAFF.

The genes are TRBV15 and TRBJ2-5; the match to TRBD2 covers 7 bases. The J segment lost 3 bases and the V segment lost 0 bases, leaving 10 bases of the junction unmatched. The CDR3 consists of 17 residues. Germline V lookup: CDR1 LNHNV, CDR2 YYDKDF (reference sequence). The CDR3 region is CATSRDPISGAKETQYF. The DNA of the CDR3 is TGTGCCACCAGCAGAGACCCAATCAGCGGGGCTAAAGAGACCCAGTACTTC.

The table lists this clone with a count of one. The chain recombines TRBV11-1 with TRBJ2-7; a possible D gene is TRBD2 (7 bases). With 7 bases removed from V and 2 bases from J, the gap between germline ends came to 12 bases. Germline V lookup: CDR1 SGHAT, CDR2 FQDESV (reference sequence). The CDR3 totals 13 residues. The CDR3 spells CASISGGPYEQYF. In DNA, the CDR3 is TGTGCCAGCATCTCGGGGGGCCCCTACGAGCAGTACTTC.

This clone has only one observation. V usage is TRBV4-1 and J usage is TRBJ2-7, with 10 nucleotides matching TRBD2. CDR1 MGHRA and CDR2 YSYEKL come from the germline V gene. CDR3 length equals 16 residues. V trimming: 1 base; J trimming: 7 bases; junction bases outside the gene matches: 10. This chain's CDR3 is CASSQAPGTSAGEQYF. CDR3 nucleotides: TGCGCCAGCAGCCAAGCGCCCGGGACTAGCGCGGGAGAGCAGTACTTC.

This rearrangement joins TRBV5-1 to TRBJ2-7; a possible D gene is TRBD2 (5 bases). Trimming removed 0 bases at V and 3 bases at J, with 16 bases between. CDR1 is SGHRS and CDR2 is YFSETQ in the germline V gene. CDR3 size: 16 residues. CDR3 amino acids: CASSLAGTGRSYEQYF. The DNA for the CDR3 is TGCGCCAGCAGCTTGGCCGGAACGGGGAGAAGCTACGAGCAGTACTTC.

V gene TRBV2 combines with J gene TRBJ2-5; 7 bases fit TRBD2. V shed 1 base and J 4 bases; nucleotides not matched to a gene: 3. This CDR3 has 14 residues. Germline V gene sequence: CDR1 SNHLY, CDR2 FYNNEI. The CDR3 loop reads CASSEGTSRETQYF. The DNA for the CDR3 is TGTGCCAGCAGTGAAGGGACTAGTCGAGAGACCCAGTACTTC.

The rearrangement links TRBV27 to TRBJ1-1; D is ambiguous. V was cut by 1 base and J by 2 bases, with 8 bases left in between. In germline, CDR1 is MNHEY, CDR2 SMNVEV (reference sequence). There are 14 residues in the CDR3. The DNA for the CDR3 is TGTGCCAGCAGTTTATGGGGAGGAAACACTGAAGCTTTCTTT. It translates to CASSLWGGNTEAFF.

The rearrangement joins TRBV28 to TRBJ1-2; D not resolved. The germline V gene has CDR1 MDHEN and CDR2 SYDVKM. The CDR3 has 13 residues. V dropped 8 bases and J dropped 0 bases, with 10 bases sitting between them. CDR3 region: CASRESTNYGYTF. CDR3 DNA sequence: TGTGCCAGCCGAGAGAGCACTAACTATGGCTACACCTTC.

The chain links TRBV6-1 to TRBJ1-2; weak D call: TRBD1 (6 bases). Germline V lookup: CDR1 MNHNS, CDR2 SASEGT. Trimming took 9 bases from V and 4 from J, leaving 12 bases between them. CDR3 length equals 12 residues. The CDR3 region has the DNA TGTGCCAGTTACAGGGATTTCTATGGCTACACCTTC. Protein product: CASYRDFYGYTF.

The DNA for the CDR3 is TGTGCCAGCAGTGTACAGGGCAACATGAACACTGAAGCTTTCTTT. The encoded protein is CASSVQGNMNTEAFF. The chain uses TRBV2 and TRBJ1-1; maybe TRBD1 (6 bases). This CDR3 spans 15 amino acids. Germline-derived CDR1 and CDR2 are SNHLY and FYNNEI. The germline V and J ends were trimmed by 4 bases and 0 bases, with 12 bases remaining between them.

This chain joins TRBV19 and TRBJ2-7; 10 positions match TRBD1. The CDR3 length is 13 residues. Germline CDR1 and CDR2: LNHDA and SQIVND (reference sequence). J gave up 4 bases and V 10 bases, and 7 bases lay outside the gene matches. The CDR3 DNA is TGTGCCACCTCGACAGGGGGCGGATACGAGCAGTACTTC. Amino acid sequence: CATSTGGGYEQYF.